Following are 32 T cell receptor beta chains from one sample sequenced in a study of identical twins. TCRdb redid the calling of the 5' RACE reads with MiXCR, one entry per CDR3 protein. This sample has some 1,700,000 distinct CDR3 sequences, with about 32% found just once. Sequences were obtained from cord blood. The receptors were sampled from a newborn girl in good health.

This clonotype was detected only once. The gene calls are TRBV4-2 and TRBJ2-2; no definite D call. Germline V gene sequence: CDR1 LGHNA, CDR2 YNFKEQ. This CDR3 contains 15 residues. V dropped 1 base and J dropped 6 bases, with 12 bases sitting between them. The CDR3 loop reads CASSQVGWGAGELFF. CDR3 nucleotide sequence: TGTGCCAGCAGCCAAGTGGGTTGGGGTGCCGGGGAGCTGTTTTTT.

This clonotype was counted only a few times. This sequence joins TRBV28 and TRBJ2-7; 9 positions agree with TRBD1. The CDR3 is made up of 14 amino acids. J gave up 5 bases and V 5 bases, and 7 bases lay outside the gene matches. The germline V gene has CDR1 MDHEN and CDR2 SYDVKM. Here the CDR3 DNA reads TGTGCCAGCAGTACCGGGACAGGGCATCACGAGCAGTACTTC. Translating gives CASSTGTGHHEQYF.

This clonotype was seen a handful of times. The V gene is TRBV29-1, the J gene TRBJ1-1; D gene unclear. Germline assignment: CDR1 SQVTM and CDR2 ANQGSEA. The length of the CDR3 is 11 residues. The V end was cut by 7 bases, the J end by 1 base, with 7 bases between. The CDR3 sequence: CSGSQNTEAFF. In nucleotides, the CDR3 is TGCAGCGGTAGTCAGAACACTGAAGCTTTCTTT.

The V gene is TRBV7-8, the J gene TRBJ2-4, with D perhaps TRBD2 (5 bases). V gave up 5 bases and J gave up 8 bases, with 13 bases separating them. The germline V gene has CDR1 SGHVS and CDR2 FQNEAQ. The CDR3 has 13 residues. The chain's CDR3 is CASSPTTRDIQYF. CDR3 nucleotide sequence: TGTGCCAGCAGCCCAACAACTAGAGACATTCAGTACTTC.

This rearrangement joins TRBV10-3 to TRBJ2-1; D perhaps matches TRBD1 (6 bases). V lost 8 bases and J lost 3, with 14 bases in between. The CDR3 contains 14 residues. Per germline, CDR1 ENHRY and CDR2 SYGVKD. The CDR3 DNA is TGTGCCATCGCAGGGAAGGACAGCTACAATGAGCAGTTCTTC. As protein: CAIAGKDSYNEQFF.

This clonotype showed up just a few times. This chain joins TRBV10-3 and TRBJ1-2, with TRBD1 matching over 8 bases. The CDR3 has 14 amino acids. After removal of 3 bases from V and 2 bases from J, the junction contained 2 bases not matched to a gene. The germline gives CDR1 ENHRY, CDR2 SYGVKD. The CDR3 protein is CAISDTGGNYGYTF. Here the CDR3 DNA reads TGTGCCATCAGTGATACAGGGGGAAACTATGGCTACACCTTC.

The chain is built from TRBV7-2 and TRBJ2-1, with D uncertain. In germline, CDR1 is SGHTA, CDR2 FQGNSA. This CDR3 region has 15 residues. V shed 1 base and J shed 3 bases, with 10 bases lying between them. Written as DNA, the CDR3 is TGTGCCAGCAGCTTAGTGTTTCGGTTCTACAATGAGCAGTTCTTC. Residues: CASSLVFRFYNEQFF.

The chain has TRBV20-1 and TRBJ2-7; TRBD2 aligns across 7 bases. Germline CDR1 and CDR2: DFQATT and SNEGSKA (reference sequence). The CDR3 is 15 residues long. V shed 6 bases and J 4 bases; nucleotides not matched to a gene: 15. The CDR3 sequence: CSAPRTSFERYEQYF. CDR3 nucleotides: TGCAGTGCCCCTAGGACTAGTTTCGAAAGGTACGAGCAGTACTTC.

This clonotype was picked up a small number of times. The rearrangement links TRBV29-1 to TRBJ1-1, with unresolved D. Trimming removed 2 bases from V and 11 bases from J, with 12 bases in between. Germline values: CDR1 SQVTM, CDR2 ANQGSEA. This CDR3 is built from 11 residues. CDR3 in amino acids: CSVEKGPGAFF. CDR3 coding DNA: TGCAGCGTTGAAAAGGGCCCGGGGGCTTTCTTT.

This chain joins TRBV12-3 or TRBV12-4 and TRBJ1-4; D gene unclear. Trimming left V 1 base short and J 4 bases short, with 7 bases between. The CDR3 is made up of 14 amino acids. The CDR3 sequence is CASSLGFLNEKLFF. For the CDR3, the DNA is TGTGCCAGCAGTTTAGGGTTTCTTAATGAAAAACTGTTTTTT.

This clonotype was found a few times. The gene calls are TRBV10-3 and TRBJ2-3; D gene ambiguous. V shed 5 bases and J shed 3 bases, with 9 bases lying between them. The CDR3 is made up of 13 amino acids. Germline V gives CDR1 ENHRY, CDR2 SYGVKD. The CDR3 sequence is CAISSPQTDTQYF. The CDR3 DNA sequence: TGTGCCATCAGTAGCCCACAGACAGATACGCAGTATTTT.

This clonotype was counted only a few times. The J gene is TRBJ1-6, the V gene TRBV2, with TRBD1 as a possible D gene (5 bases). The V gene's germline CDR1 is SNHLY and CDR2 FYNNEI. The CDR3 runs 14 residues. V lost 0 bases to trimming and J lost 10 bases, with 10 bases between them. CDR3 region: CASSEAHRTSPLHF. The CDR3 nucleotides are TGTGCCAGCAGTGAAGCCCACAGGACATCACCCCTCCACTTT.

This clonotype appeared once. The chain employs TRBV7-9 and TRBJ2-1; 11 nucleotides match TRBD2. Germline CDR1 is SEHNR and CDR2 is FQNEAQ (reference sequence). The J segment lost 0 bases and the V segment lost 1 base, leaving 8 bases of the junction unmatched. The CDR3 has 19 amino acids. The CDR3 bases are TGTGCCAGCAGCTTAGAGCTAGCGGGAGGCTGGAGCTCCTACAATGAGCAGTTCTTC. Amino acids: CASSLELAGGWSSYNEQFF.

A few counts support this clonotype. The gene calls are TRBV12-3 or TRBV12-4 and TRBJ2-1; D could derive from TRBD1 or TRBD2 (5 bases each). The CDR3 covers 14 residues. Trimming took 3 bases from V and 4 from J, leaving 10 bases between them. Here the CDR3 reads CASSFEGSYNEQFF. As DNA, the CDR3 is TGTGCCAGCAGTTTTGAGGGGTCTTACAATGAGCAGTTCTTC.

The rearrangement joins TRBV20-1 to TRBJ1-5; D is perhaps TRBD1 (5 bases). V lost 1 base, J lost 7 bases, and 17 bases lay in between. This CDR3 contains 15 residues. Looked up from germline, CDR1 is DFQATT and CDR2 is SNEGSKA (reference sequence). For the CDR3, the DNA is TGCAGTGCTAGAGGTTCGGGGACCATATCGCAGCCCCAGCATTTT. It is translated as CSARGSGTISQPQHF.

The chain is built from TRBV3-1 and TRBJ1-5; D perhaps matches TRBD1 (5 bases). Deletions cut 2 bases from V and 3 bases from J, with 17 bases between. The germline gives CDR1 LGHDT, CDR2 YNNKEL (reference sequence). This CDR3 has 17 amino acids. The CDR3 loop is CASSQIPGPGSNQPQHF. Here the CDR3 DNA reads TGTGCCAGCAGCCAAATACCAGGGCCCGGATCCAATCAGCCCCAGCATTTT.

Notes on this clonotype: A much more abundant neighbour one base away suggests this may be a read error. This chain connects TRBV29-1 to TRBJ2-7; D perhaps matches TRBD2 (5 bases). Germline lookup yields CDR1 SQVTM and CDR2 ANQGSEA. The CDR3 totals 15 residues. The CDR3 DNA sequence: TGCAGCGTTGTAGGGCTAGCTGGGAGCTCCTACCAGCAGTACTTC. Amino acid sequence: CSVVGLAGSSYQQYF.

This clonotype was detected only a few times. The V and J genes are TRBV11-2 and TRBJ2-4, with 7 positions matching TRBD2. Germline lookup yields CDR1 SGHAT and CDR2 FQNNGV. Losses at the gene ends were 0 bases for V and 1 base for J; bases not matched to a gene: 0. This CDR3 region has 15 residues. The DNA of the CDR3 is TGTGCCAGCAGCTTAGACGGGAGGGCCAAAAACATTCAGTACTTC. Amino acid sequence: CASSLDGRAKNIQYF.

The chain couples TRBV27 to TRBJ2-1; TRBD2 aligns across 8 bases. Unmatched junction bases numbered 15, after V lost 5 bases and J lost 12 bases. The CDR3 sequence is 15 residues long. Germline-derived CDR1 and CDR2 are MNHEY and SMNVEV (reference sequence). CDR3 DNA sequence: TGTGCCAGCAGTGCTAGCCCCTCAGCGGGAGCTGGGCAGTTCTTC. It encodes CASSASPSAGAGQFF.

A few counts support this clonotype. The V and J genes are TRBV5-1 and TRBJ1-4, with TRBD1 identical over 7 bases. Germline V gives CDR1 SGHRS, CDR2 YFSETQ. There are 14 residues in the CDR3. Trimming cost V 2 bases and J 6 bases; bases outside gene matches: 4. The DNA for the CDR3 is TGCGCCAGCAGCTTCCGAGGGGGCGATGAAAAACTGTTTTTT. Its translation: CASSFRGGDEKLFF.

With respect to this clonotype: A read error may account for a junction end that differs from germline. This chain connects TRBV29-1 to TRBJ2-1; 7 bases are a match to TRBD2. The CDR3 loop spans 14 amino acids. CDR1 SQVTM and CDR2 ANQGSEA come from the germline V gene. The CDR3 nucleotides are TGCAGCGTTCGGGGGGTTAGCTCCTGCAATGAGCAGTTCTTC. Translating gives CSVRGVSSCNEQFF.

The chain couples TRBV7-9 to TRBJ2-2; D is possibly TRBD1 (7 bases). CDR1 is SEHNR and CDR2 is FQNEAQ in the germline V gene (reference sequence). CDR3 length: 16 residues. Trimming stripped 4 bases from V and 10 bases from J, with 22 bases between. The CDR3 sequence is CASSSAGQSPPVELFF. The CDR3, as DNA: TGTGCCAGCAGCTCCGCGGGACAGTCCCCACCGGTGGAGCTGTTTTTT.

There are a few counts of this clonotype. This sequence joins TRBV20-1 and TRBJ2-3; a weak D match, TRBD2 (6 bases). V was shortened by 5 bases and J by 0 bases, with 15 bases between the two germline ends. CDR3 size: 15 residues. The germline CDR1 and CDR2 sequences are DFQATT and SNEGSKA (reference sequence). In nucleotides, the CDR3 is TGCAGTGCTCCCTTACCCGGGACTAGCACAGATACGCAGTATTTT. It yields the protein CSAPLPGTSTDTQYF.

J is TRBJ2-1 and V is TRBV2; 7 bases agree with TRBD1. This CDR3 comprises 13 residues. Germline V gene sequence: CDR1 SNHLY, CDR2 FYNNEI. Losses at the gene ends were 7 bases for V and 4 bases for J; bases not matched to a gene: 4. This CDR3 reads CASTTGRYNEQFF. The CDR3 coding sequence is TGTGCCAGCACGACAGGGCGATACAATGAGCAGTTCTTC.

This clonotype was picked up one time. Compared with germline, one end of the junction differs, possibly owing to a read error. The chain uses TRBV5-1 and TRBJ2-3; 7 nucleotides agree with TRBD1. This CDR3 is built from 13 residues. Germline V gene lookup returns CDR1 SGHRS and CDR2 YFSETQ. The CDR3: CASSLARTGTQYF. CDR3 nucleotide sequence: TGCGCCAGCAGCTTGGCCCGGACAGGTACGCAGTATTTT.

This clonotype was found a few times. This chain connects TRBV3-1 to TRBJ2-7; TRBD2 matches at 8 bases. The CDR3 loop spans 16 amino acids. Trimming at V came to 5 bases and at J to 7 bases, leaving 16 bases not matched to a gene. Germline CDR1 LGHDT, CDR2 YNNKEL (reference sequence). The CDR3 sequence is CASSGSGGHYTNEQYF. CDR3 nucleotide sequence: TGTGCCAGCAGCGGCAGCGGGGGTCATTATACGAATGAGCAGTACTTC.

The sample holds a few counts of this clonotype. The rearrangement uses TRBV27 and TRBJ2-7; D may be TRBD1 or TRBD2 (6 bases each). Germline values: CDR1 MNHEY, CDR2 SMNVEV (reference sequence). V shed 2 bases and J shed 2 bases, with 13 bases lying between them. There are 15 residues in the CDR3. For the CDR3, the DNA is TGTGCCAGCAGTTTAGGGGGGACACACCCCTACGAGCAGTACTTC. This gives the protein CASSLGGTHPYEQYF.

The chain links TRBV20-1 to TRBJ2-7, with a tentative D call TRBD1 (5 bases). Per germline, CDR1 DFQATT and CDR2 SNEGSKA (reference sequence). Trimming removed 1 base at V and 10 bases at J, with 14 bases between. The CDR3 contains 12 residues. The CDR3 protein is CSARAQGWGQYF. The CDR3 nucleotides read TGCAGTGCTAGAGCCCAAGGATGGGGCCAGTACTTC.

This clonotype was seen many times. The V call is TRBV29-1, the J call TRBJ1-2; D is undetermined. Germline CDR1 and CDR2: SQVTM and ANQGSEA. The CDR3 spans 12 residues. V was pared by 2 bases and J by 7 bases, with 11 bases between. The CDR3 sequence: CSVETGDFGYTF. CDR3 bases: TGCAGCGTTGAAACCGGCGATTTTGGCTACACCTTC.

On this clonotype itself: Being one base from a much bigger clone, this may be a read error. The CDR3 DNA sequence: TGTGCCATCATTGAGTCCCCGGCCTACATTCAGTACTTC. It specifies CAIIESPAYIQYF. The chain has TRBV10-3 and TRBJ2-5, with D unclear. The tail of the sequence fits TRBJ2-4 better, so the J call may be wrong. There are 13 residues in the CDR3. Per the germline V gene, CDR1 is ENHRY and CDR2 is SYGVKD.

The chain couples TRBV4-2 to TRBJ2-7; the match to TRBD2 covers 14 bases. J was trimmed by 7 bases and V by 2 bases; bases with no gene match: 7. Germline values: CDR1 LGHNA, CDR2 YNFKEQ. This CDR3 has 16 amino acids. CDR3 sequence: CASSQPTSGGANEQYF. The CDR3 DNA reads TGTGCCAGCAGCCAACCGACTAGCGGGGGGGCGAATGAGCAGTACTTC.

This clonotype has only a few counts. The gene calls are TRBV20-1 and TRBJ2-3, with a possible D match to TRBD2 (5 bases). Trimming pared 0 bases from V and 1 base from J, leaving 20 bases between. Germline V gene lookup returns CDR1 DFQATT and CDR2 SNEGSKA (reference sequence). The CDR3 has 18 residues. CDR3 nucleotide sequence: TGCAGTGCTAGAGATGGCGGGCAGCTAAGTATGCGCACAGATACGCAGTATTTT. This codes for CSARDGGQLSMRTDTQYF.